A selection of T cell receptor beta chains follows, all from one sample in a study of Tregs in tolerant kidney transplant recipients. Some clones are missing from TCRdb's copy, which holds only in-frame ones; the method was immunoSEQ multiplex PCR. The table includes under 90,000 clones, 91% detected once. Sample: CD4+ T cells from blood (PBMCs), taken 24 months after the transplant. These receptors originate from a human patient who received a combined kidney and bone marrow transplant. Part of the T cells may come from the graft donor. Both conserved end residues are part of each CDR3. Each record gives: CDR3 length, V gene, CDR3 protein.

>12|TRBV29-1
CSVRDSQETQYF
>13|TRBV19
CASSIGLSGELFF
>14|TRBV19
CASSSLRRGLEAFF
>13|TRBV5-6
CASSRDRGQPQHF
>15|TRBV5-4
CASSSRRQNTGELFF
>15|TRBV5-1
CASSLLSGSTDTQYF
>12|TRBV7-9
CASSRVTGELFF
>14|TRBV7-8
CASSLVVAGWEQYF
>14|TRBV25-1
CASRHSGGTDTQYF
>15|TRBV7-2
CASRSLAGDTDTQYF
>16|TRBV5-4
CASRPTAGGSYNEQFF
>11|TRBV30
CAWARGDTQYF
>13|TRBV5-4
CASSSDREGTQYF
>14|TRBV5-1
CASSSAQGSYGYTF
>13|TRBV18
CASSPPFLVEQYF
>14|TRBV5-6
CASKDRAVADTQYF
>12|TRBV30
CAWSHSTYEQYF
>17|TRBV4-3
CASSQGLSGRGQYEQYF
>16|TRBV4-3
CASSPGKGGYSETQYF
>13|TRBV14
CASSGQLAGELFF
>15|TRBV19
CASSIGTYSNQPQHF
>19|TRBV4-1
CASSQRPQAGGYSYNEQFF
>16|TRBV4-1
CASSQLVTESQETQYF
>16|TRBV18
CASSPRLAGVTYEQYF
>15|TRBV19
CASSISGRKGNEQFF
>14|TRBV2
CATSPGVMVDTQYF
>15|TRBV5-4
CASSPGFHPNYGYTF
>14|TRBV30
CACPSGGDADTQYF
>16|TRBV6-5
CASSYQGYFQDTEAFF
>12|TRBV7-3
CASSPDTDTQYF
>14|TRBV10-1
CASTPVWTGVPLHF
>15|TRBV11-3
CASSPGSGTKNIQYF
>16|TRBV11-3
CASSASGGDGANVLTF
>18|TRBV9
CASSVEPRGQGIGTEAFF
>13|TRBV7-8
CASSTDRYTEAFF
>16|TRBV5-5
CASSLLATGLNEKLFF
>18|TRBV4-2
CASSQELAATLSYNEQFF
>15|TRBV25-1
CASGGTSALTGELFF
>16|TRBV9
CASSLRDWGWAGELFF
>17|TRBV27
CASSLLSLAGGTGELFF
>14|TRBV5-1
CASSPPGLQETQYF
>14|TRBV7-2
CASSPLGRLRGYTF
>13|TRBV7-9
CASSLEGATEAFF
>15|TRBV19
CASSIPTGSIYGYTF
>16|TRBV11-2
CASSLVTGGGTDTQYF
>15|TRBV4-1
CASSLGPTGADEQYF
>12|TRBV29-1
CSALTSKETQYF
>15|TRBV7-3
CASSLGQGSYNEQFF
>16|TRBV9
CASSVGGTGGVYTQYF
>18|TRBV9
CASSVEGVGSPSNQPQHF
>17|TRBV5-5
CASSSMTSGIGTDTQYF
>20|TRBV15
CATSSEEVAGQGATNEKLFF
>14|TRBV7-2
CASSIMGQGYGYTF
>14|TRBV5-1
CASSATGGTDTQYF
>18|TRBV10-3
CAISVAGTGGGKNQPQHF